The rows below give T cell receptor beta chains drawn from one sample of a study of regulatory T cells in long-lasting Graves disease. TCRdb re-called the multiplex PCR reads with MiXCR, one entry per CDR3 protein. This table holds hundreds of thousands of distinct CDR3 sequences, roughly 15% found once. The sample was also linked to a second study, of T cells in Graves' hyperthyroidism and ophthalmopathy.

This sample comprised peripheral blood mononuclear cells (PBMCs), obtained at new diagnosis, from a patient treated with antithyroid drugs. The receptors shown here come from a woman aged 40-65 years with Graves disease. The CDR3 runs from the conserved cysteine through the conserved F or W. A D gene is named only where the DNA matches it firmly. The size field is filled for only some rows; it gives once, few, many or a size class.

length: 15
V: TRBV2
J: TRBJ1-5
D: .
size: many
DNA: TGTGCCAGCAGTGAATCAGGGAACGGCAATCAGCCCCAGCATTTT
CDR3: CASSESGNGNQPQHF

length: 13
V: TRBV6-1
J: TRBJ2-7
D: .
size: .
DNA: TGTGCCAGCATAAGCCTTAGCTCCTACGAGCAGTACTTC
CDR3: CASISLSSYEQYF

length: 15
V: TRBV11-3
J: TRBJ1-1
D: .
size: many
DNA: TGTGCCAGCAGCGAGGGGATAGGACCGAACACTGAAGCTTTCTTT
CDR3: CASSEGIGPNTEAFF

length: 13
V: TRBV7-2
J: TRBJ2-1
D: .
size: many
DNA: TGTGCCAGCAGGTCTGACGGGGACAATGAGCAGTTCTTC
CDR3: CASRSDGDNEQFF

length: 14
V: TRBV2
J: TRBJ1-3
D: TRBD1
size: many
DNA: TGTGCCAGCAGGGTGACAGGGGTTGGAAACACCATATATTTT
CDR3: CASRVTGVGNTIYF

length: 15
V: TRBV11-2
J: TRBJ2-3
D: TRBD1
size: .
DNA: TGTGCCAGCGAGACCCTCAGGGGGCGCACAGATACGCAGTATTTT
CDR3: CASETLRGRTDTQYF

length: 15
V: TRBV10-1
J: TRBJ2-1
D: TRBD2
size: many
DNA: TGCGCCAGCAGTGTTGGGACTAGCGGGGAGAGTGAGCAGTTCTTC
CDR3: CASSVGTSGESEQFF

length: 19
V: TRBV5-1
J: TRBJ2-1
D: TRBD2
size: .
DNA: TGCGCCAGCAGCTTTTTTATGAGTAGCGGGGGGCTTGATTACAATGAGCAGTTCTTC
CDR3: CASSFFMSSGGLDYNEQFF

length: 16
V: TRBV7-9
J: TRBJ1-4
D: TRBD1
size: .
DNA: TGTGCCAGCAGCGACCGGGACAGATTAACTAATGAAAAACTGTTTTTT
CDR3: CASSDRDRLTNEKLFF

length: 15
V: TRBV11-2
J: TRBJ2-3
D: .
size: few
DNA: TGTGCCAGCAGTTCCCTAGGGGGGCGGGCAGATACGCAGTATTTT
CDR3: CASSSLGGRADTQYF

length: 14
V: TRBV28
J: TRBJ1-1
D: .
size: many
DNA: TGTGCCAGCAGGGTACAGGGAACGGACACTGAAGCTTTCTTT
CDR3: CASRVQGTDTEAFF

length: 13
V: TRBV27
J: TRBJ2-1
D: .
size: .
DNA: TGTGCCAGCACCCCATCTGTGGGGTTTGAGCAGTTCTTC
CDR3: CASTPSVGFEQFF

length: 17
V: TRBV6-5
J: TRBJ2-1
D: TRBD2
size: .
DNA: TGTGCCAGCAGTTCCTCTCCTTGGGCGGGGGGGTTCGATGAGCAGTTCTTC
CDR3: CASSSSPWAGGFDEQFF

length: 14
V: TRBV9
J: TRBJ2-7
D: TRBD2
size: many
DNA: TGTGCCAGCAGCGTGGGTAGCGGGGAGAGCGAGCAGTACTTC
CDR3: CASSVGSGESEQYF

length: 13
V: TRBV7-9
J: TRBJ1-3
D: .
size: many
DNA: TGTGCCAGCAGCACAACAGGGTCAAACACCATATATTTT
CDR3: CASSTTGSNTIYF

length: 13
V: TRBV5-1
J: TRBJ1-2
D: .
size: many
DNA: TGCGCCAGCAGCTTGGGCAGCTACTATGGCTACACCTTC
CDR3: CASSLGSYYGYTF

length: 16
V: TRBV3-1
J: TRBJ2-1
D: TRBD2
size: many
DNA: TGTGCCAGCAGCCAAGACATGGGCGGGGGGGCAAGTGAGCAGTTCTTC
CDR3: CASSQDMGGGASEQFF

length: 11
V: TRBV19
J: TRBJ2-5
D: .
size: .
DNA: TGTGCCAGTAGTATGAAAGAGACCCAGTACTTC
CDR3: CASSMKETQYF

length: 14
V: TRBV5-1
J: TRBJ1-3
D: .
size: many
DNA: TGCGCCAGCAGCTTAGAGCTCTCTGGAAACACCATATATTTT
CDR3: CASSLELSGNTIYF

length: 15
V: TRBV6-2/TRBV6-3
J: TRBJ2-1
D: .
size: few
DNA: TGTGCCAGCAGTTACTCGATTGGTCCGGACAATGAGCAGTTCTTC
CDR3: CASSYSIGPDNEQFF

length: 19
V: TRBV6-9
J: TRBJ2-3
D: TRBD2
size: .
DNA: TGTGCCAGCAGTTACCCTCCCCCCCGACTAGCGGCCCGGGGAGATACGCAGTATTTT
CDR3: CASSYPPPRLAARGDTQYF

length: 16
V: TRBV15
J: TRBJ2-1
D: TRBD1
size: many
DNA: TGTGCCACCAGCAGAGGACGGGACAGGGGGTTGGATGAGCAGTTCTTC
CDR3: CATSRGRDRGLDEQFF

length: 14
V: TRBV5-1
J: TRBJ1-3
D: TRBD1
size: few
DNA: TGCGCCAGTCCGGGACAGGGAACTGGAAACACCATATATTTT
CDR3: CASPGQGTGNTIYF

length: 13
V: TRBV19
J: TRBJ1-5
D: .
size: few
DNA: TGTGCCCGCCGGGGGGGTAGCAATCAGCCCCAGCATTTT
CDR3: CARRGGSNQPQHF

length: 14
V: TRBV3-1
J: TRBJ2-5
D: TRBD1
size: .
DNA: TGTGCCAGCAGCCAAGGGACAGGGCGCGAGACCCAGTACTTC
CDR3: CASSQGTGRETQYF

length: 13
V: TRBV19
J: TRBJ1-1
D: TRBD1
size: .
DNA: TGTGCCAGCAGACAGGGGCTGGCGACTGAAGCTTTCTTT
CDR3: CASRQGLATEAFF

length: 14
V: TRBV20-1
J: TRBJ2-7
D: .
size: .
DNA: TGCAGTGCTAGAGATCAGGGTTTCTCCTACGAGCAGTACTTC
CDR3: CSARDQGFSYEQYF

length: 15
V: TRBV5-1
J: TRBJ2-2
D: .
size: .
DNA: TGCGCCAGCAGCTTCAGACAGGCGGACACCGGGGAGCTGTTTTTT
CDR3: CASSFRQADTGELFF

length: 16
V: TRBV7-9
J: TRBJ1-6
D: .
size: few
DNA: TGTGCCAGCACCCTCGGGGTAGGGGGAAATAATTCACCCCTCCACTTT
CDR3: CASTLGVGGNNSPLHF

length: 14
V: TRBV2
J: TRBJ2-5
D: .
size: .
DNA: TGTGCCAGCAGTACCCGACAAAAAGCGGGGACCCAGTACTTC
CDR3: CASSTRQKAGTQYF

length: 15
V: TRBV19
J: TRBJ1-5
D: .
size: .
DNA: TGTGCCAGTAGTGCGATGGGAACGGGCAATCAGCCCCAGCATTTT
CDR3: CASSAMGTGNQPQHF

length: 12
V: TRBV15
J: TRBJ2-3
D: .
size: few
DNA: TGTGCCACCAGCAGACAAGATGATACGCAGTATTTT
CDR3: CATSRQDDTQYF

length: 18
V: TRBV7-8
J: TRBJ2-2
D: TRBD2
size: .
DNA: TGTGCCAGCAACCCCGTTCGGGGGGGGGGCTTCGACACCGGGGAGCTGTTTTTT
CDR3: CASNPVRGGGFDTGELFF

length: 12
V: TRBV12-3/TRBV12-4
J: TRBJ1-2
D: .
size: .
DNA: TGTGCCAGCAGAACTAGGGGTTATGGCTACACCTTC
CDR3: CASRTRGYGYTF

length: 16
V: TRBV5-6
J: TRBJ2-7
D: TRBD2
size: many
DNA: TGTGCCAGCAGCTTGGGGGGTAGCGGGGGGGCCTACGAGCAGTACTTC
CDR3: CASSLGGSGGAYEQYF

length: 21
V: TRBV3-1
J: TRBJ2-6
D: TRBD1
size: .
DNA: TGTGCCAGCAGCCAAGTGTGGTCGGAAGGACAGGAAAACTCTGGGGCCAACGTCCTGACTTTC
CDR3: CASSQVWSEGQENSGANVLTF

length: 15
V: TRBV7-3
J: TRBJ2-6
D: .
size: few
DNA: TGTGCCAGCAGTTTTACAGGGCTCGGGGCCAACGTCCTGACTTTC
CDR3: CASSFTGLGANVLTF

length: 14
V: TRBV20-1
J: TRBJ2-5
D: TRBD2
size: .
DNA: TGCAGTGCCCCCCTAGCGGGGAGGGGTGAGACCCAGTACTTC
CDR3: CSAPLAGRGETQYF

length: 13
V: TRBV5-1
J: TRBJ2-7
D: .
size: many
DNA: TGCGCCAGCAGTATAGCTCGTGGATACGAGCAGTACTTC
CDR3: CASSIARGYEQYF

length: 13
V: TRBV5-1
J: TRBJ2-7
D: .
size: few
DNA: TGCGCCAGCAGCCCATCACAGGGTTACGGGGAGTACTTC
CDR3: CASSPSQGYGEYF

length: 12
V: TRBV12-3/TRBV12-4
J: TRBJ2-7
D: .
size: many
DNA: TGTGCCAGCAGTTTAACCGGGGCCGAGCAGTACTTC
CDR3: CASSLTGAEQYF